The 20 T cell receptor beta chains listed next were all sequenced from one sample in a study of blood T cell repertoires in COVID-19. Data came from immunoSEQ multiplex PCR; TCRdb stores just in-frame clones and leaves some out. The sample has about 180,000 clones; around 89% are singletons. The specimen was peripheral blood. These receptors were taken from a woman in her thirties with acute or convalescent COVID-19.

This clone is a singleton in its sample. In DNA form, the CDR3 reads TGTGCCAGCAGTTACTCACCAGACAGGGGCGGCTATGGCTACACCTTC. Its protein is CASSYSPDRGGYGYTF. The chain couples TRBV6-5 to TRBJ1-2, with 8 bases that match TRBD1. The CDR3 runs to 16 residues. Germline CDR1 and CDR2: MNHEY and SVGAGI. The ends lost 0 bases at V and 4 bases at J; junction bases unmatched: 7.

The V and J genes are TRBV5-4 and TRBJ1-1, with 11 bases that match TRBD1. Trimming took 0 bases from V and 6 from J; bases not matched to a gene: 7. The CDR3 loop spans 16 amino acids. Germline-derived CDR1 and CDR2 are SGHNT and YYREEE (reference sequence). In DNA, the CDR3 is TGTGCCAGCAGCTTGGCAACCGGGACAGGGGGTGCTGAAGCTTTCTTT. Protein sequence: CASSLATGTGGAEAFF. The complete variable domain, with remaining parts taken from reference TRBV5-4 and TRBJ1-1, reads ETGVTQSPTHLIKTRGQQVTLRCSSQSGHNTVSWYQQALGQGPQFIFQYYREEENGRGNFPPRFSGLQFPNYSSELNVNALELDDSALYLCASSLATGTGGAEAFFGQGTRLTVV.

This chain joins TRBV27 and TRBJ1-4, with D possibly TRBD1 on 5 matching bases. This CDR3 comprises 12 residues. With 8 bases removed from V and 7 bases from J, the gap between germline ends came to 11 bases. CDR1 is MNHEY, CDR2 SMNVEV, per germline (reference sequence). CDR3 nucleotide sequence: TGTGCCAGCGGACGGACATCTGAAAAACTGTTTTTT. Protein product: CASGRTSEKLFF.

This chain connects TRBV27 to TRBJ2-7; TRBD2 might be the D (6 bases). The V end lost 4 bases, the J end lost 4 bases, and 17 bases lay between the germline ends. Per germline, CDR1 MNHEY and CDR2 SMNVEV (reference sequence). The CDR3 totals 15 residues. The CDR3, as DNA: TGTGCCAGCAGTTCCGATAAGTGGGACTTATACGAGCAGTACTTC. It translates to CASSSDKWDLYEQYF.

CDR3 nucleotide sequence: TGTGCCAGCAGTTATCAACCTTGGGCCAGGCAAGAGACCCAGTACTTC. Translation gives CASSYQPWARQETQYF. The chain combines TRBV6-5 with TRBJ2-5; no firm D call. V lost 3 bases and J lost 2, with 16 bases in between. Germline loops: CDR1 MNHEY, CDR2 SVGAGI. The CDR3 runs 16 residues.

The rearrangement joins TRBV7-8 to TRBJ2-1, with D perhaps TRBD2 (5 bases). V was cut by 3 bases and J by 9 bases, with 12 bases left in between. Germline loops: CDR1 SGHVS, CDR2 FQNEAQ. The CDR3 contains 13 residues. As DNA, the CDR3 is TGTGCCAGCAGCTTTACGACGGGAACTGAGCAGTTCTTC. It codes for CASSFTTGTEQFF.

V and J are TRBV24-1 and TRBJ2-3, with 8 bases fitting TRBD2. The V gene end was trimmed by 1 base and the J gene end by 4 bases; junction bases not matched to a gene: 9. CDR1 and CDR2 (germline): KGHDR, SFDVKD. This CDR3 spans 17 amino acids. CDR3 protein: CATSDFWGTSSADTQYF. The CDR3 DNA sequence: TGTGCCACCAGTGATTTTTGGGGGACTAGTAGCGCAGATACGCAGTATTTT.

For the CDR3, the DNA is TGTGCCAGCAGCTCCAGGACAGAATCCTACGAGCAGTACTTC. Amino acid sequence: CASSSRTESYEQYF. The V and J genes are TRBV11-2 and TRBJ2-7, with D perhaps matching TRBD1 (6 bases). This CDR3 is built from 14 residues. V was pared by 4 bases and J by 1 base, with 11 bases between. Looked up from germline, CDR1 is SGHAT and CDR2 is FQNNGV.

The V and J genes are TRBV5-1 and TRBJ1-1; 8 nucleotides line up with TRBD1. Germline CDR1 SGHRS, CDR2 YFSETQ. Unmatched junction bases numbered 7, after V lost 2 bases and J lost 1 base. This CDR3 region has 16 residues. The chain's CDR3 is CASSFSPQGENTEAFF. In DNA, the CDR3 is TGCGCCAGCAGCTTTAGTCCACAGGGGGAGAACACTGAAGCTTTCTTT.

This rearrangement joins TRBV6-6 to TRBJ2-1; weak D call: TRBD2 (6 bases). CDR3 size: 16 residues. Germline CDR1 MNHNY, CDR2 SVGAGI (reference sequence). V was cut by 2 bases and J by 2 bases, with 13 bases left in between. Written as DNA, the CDR3 is TGTGCCAGCAGTTACCCCGGGGGTACCACCTACAATGAGCAGTTCTTC. Translation: CASSYPGGTTYNEQFF.

The chain is built from TRBV5-4 and TRBJ2-3; D might be TRBD1 (5 bases). The CDR3 is 15 amino acids. The germline V and J ends were trimmed by 4 bases and 0 bases, with 12 bases remaining between them. Germline V gene sequence: CDR1 SGHNT, CDR2 YYREEE (reference sequence). The CDR3 reads CASSGLTASTDTQYF. As DNA, the CDR3 is TGTGCCAGCAGCGGCTTGACAGCTAGCACAGATACGCAGTATTTT. Filled out from reference TRBV5-4 and TRBJ2-3, the complete variable domain reads ETGVTQSPTHLIKTRGQQVTLRCSSQSGHNTVSWYQQALGQGPQFIFQYYREEENGRGNFPPRFSGLQFPNYSSELNVNALELDDSALYLCASSGLTASTDTQYFGPGTRLTVL.

The V gene is TRBV5-4, the J gene TRBJ1-1; TRBD1 matches at 9 bases. With 0 bases clipped from V and 10 bases from J, the junction kept 10 bases outside the gene matches. This CDR3 spans 15 amino acids. The V gene's germline CDR1 is SGHNT and CDR2 YYREEE (reference sequence). DNA of the CDR3: TGTGCCAGCAGCTTGGGGGGACAGGGTCAGTACTCAGCTTTCTTT. Its translation: CASSLGGQGQYSAFF.

The rearrangement uses TRBV3-1 (or the pseudogene TRBV3-2) and TRBJ2-1; 13 nucleotides align to TRBD2. V shed 5 bases and J 7 bases; nucleotides not matched to a gene: 8. The germline V gene has CDR1 LGHDT and CDR2 YNNKEL (reference sequence). The CDR3 consists of 16 residues. The CDR3 DNA sequence: TGTGCCAGCAGCAAACAACCGGGACTAGCGGGGAATGAGCAGTTCTTC. Protein product: CASSKQPGLAGNEQFF.

This clone was observed a handful of times. The rearrangement joins TRBV5-6 to TRBJ2-1, with 7 bases that match TRBD2. This CDR3 has 15 amino acids. Germline V gene lookup returns CDR1 SGHDT and CDR2 YYEEEE. The junction had 8 bases not matched to a gene; V was cut back by 4 bases and J by 4 bases. The CDR3 region is CASSPISGRYNEQFF. The CDR3, as DNA: TGTGCCAGCAGCCCCATTAGCGGGCGTTACAATGAGCAGTTCTTC.

This clone was found once. This chain links TRBV28 with TRBJ2-2; a weak D match, TRBD1 (5 bases). CDR3 length equals 13 residues. Trimming removed 3 bases from V and 8 bases from J, with 10 bases in between. Looked up from germline, CDR1 is MDHEN and CDR2 is SYDVKM. CDR3 bases: TGTGCCAGCAGTTTCCCAGGGATTGGGGAGCTGTTTTTT. Translated, it gives CASSFPGIGELFF.

This rearrangement joins TRBV30 to TRBJ2-2, with D unresolved. Per germline, CDR1 GTSNPN and CDR2 SVGIG (reference sequence). V lost 2 bases, J lost 5 bases, and 9 bases lay in between. This CDR3 comprises 13 residues. The CDR3: CAWSMRSTGELFF. The CDR3 nucleotides read TGTGCCTGGAGTATGAGATCAACCGGGGAGCTGTTTTTT.

The gene calls are TRBV28 and TRBJ2-7; possibly TRBD2 for D (6 bases). Germline V gives CDR1 MDHEN, CDR2 SYDVKM. The CDR3 loop spans 14 amino acids. Trimming pared 6 bases from V and 2 bases from J, leaving 14 bases between. The CDR3 DNA reads TGTGCCAGCAGCCCGTTGGAGGGTCCCTACGAGCAGTACTTC. Translation: CASSPLEGPYEQYF.

This clone was found once. V gene TRBV4-2 combines with J gene TRBJ2-5, with 9 bases identical to TRBD2. The length of the CDR3 is 15 residues. The ends lost 6 bases at V and 4 bases at J; junction bases unmatched: 9. The germline CDR1 and CDR2 sequences are LGHNA and YNFKEQ. The CDR3, as DNA: TGTGCCAGCAGTCGCGGGAGGGCCGGGGGAGAGACCCAGTACTTC. Its translation is CASSRGRAGGETQYF.

The V gene is TRBV19, the J gene TRBJ2-1, with D possibly matching TRBD2 (5 bases). This CDR3 contains 16 residues. From germline, CDR1 is LNHDA and CDR2 SQIVND (reference sequence). Trimming cost V 1 base and J 0 bases, with 10 bases left between them. DNA for the CDR3: TGTGCCAGTAGTATAGTGGGAGACGGCTCCTACAATGAGCAGTTCTTC. It specifies CASSIVGDGSYNEQFF.

The chain has TRBV30 and TRBJ2-1, with 12 bases identical to TRBD2. CDR3 length equals 17 residues. V gave up 3 bases and J gave up 4 bases; unmatched junction bases: 10. From germline, CDR1 is GTSNPN and CDR2 SVGIG (reference sequence). CDR3 DNA: TGTGCCTGGAGCGCCTTCAGGACTAGCGGGGTTTACAATGAGCAGTTCTTC. It encodes CAWSAFRTSGVYNEQFF.